The T cell receptor beta chain described here comes from a study of T cell changes during pregnancy in multiple sclerosis. Germline V gene data show CDR1 as ENHRY and CDR2 as SYGVKD. The trim removed 10 bases at V and 7 bases at J, leaving 10 bases unmatched. The length of the CDR3 is 13 residues. Here immunoSEQ multiplex PCR was the method, and the copy in TCRdb shows in-frame clones only, minus some. Of some 110,000 clones listed, about 90% are singletons. The chain is built from TRBV10-3 and TRBJ2-1; 7 bases line up with TRBD2. The specimen comprised peripheral blood, sampled before pregnancy. This TCR derives from a female donor with multiple sclerosis, enrolled in a pregnancy study. The CDR3: CATQTAGDNEQFF. CDR3 nucleotides: TGTGCCACCCAGACCGCGGGAGATAATGAGCAGTTCTTC.